This record looks at one TCR beta chain sequence and its context. This sample was taken from a study of blood T cell repertoires in COVID-19. Study overall: The United States, Italy and Spain provided the acute and convalescent COVID-19 samples. The analysed material was cDNA or gDNA that came from T cells, B-cell-depleted T cells, or PBMCs.

This CDR3 is 14 amino acids long. Trimming cost V 4 bases and J 1 base, with 8 bases left between them. Germline V gives CDR1 LGHDT, CDR2 YNNKEL (reference sequence). The protocol was immunoSEQ multiplex PCR, while the TCRdb copy is restricted to in-frame clones and leaves out a portion. This sample has tens of thousands of clones, with 70% to 90% found just once. The sample taken for sequencing was peripheral blood. This sequence joins TRBV3-1 (or the pseudogene TRBV3-2) and TRBJ1-5; D not certain. This receptor was identified in a man aged 60 to 69 with acute or convalescent COVID-19. The DNA for the CDR3 is TGTGCCAGCAGCCTACGGGTCAGCAATCAGCCCCAGCATTTT. Protein product: CASSLRVSNQPQHF.